Included here is one TCR beta chain sequence, with context. This sample was included in a study of T cell changes during pregnancy in multiple sclerosis. Germline CDR1 is MDHEN and CDR2 is SYDVKM. Trimming stripped 4 bases from V and 4 bases from J, with 20 bases between. The CDR3 sequence is 16 residues long. The data were produced by immunoSEQ multiplex PCR, yet TCRdb's version contains in-frame clones alone and is incomplete. Among about 73,000 clones listed, approximately 92% were seen once. This clonotype was sampled from a female donor in good health, enrolled as a control in a pregnancy study. This chain joins TRBV28 and TRBJ2-7; D may be TRBD1 (6 bases). The sequencing here drew on peripheral blood, taken in the third trimester of pregnancy. DNA for the CDR3: TGTGCCAGCAGTTCCCTTCCACAAGGGGGACCTTACGAGCAGTACTTC. It specifies CASSSLPQGGPYEQYF. Using reference TRBV28 and TRBJ2-7 for the parts outside the CDR3, the full variable domain is DVKVTQSSRYLVKRTGEKVFLECVQDMDHENMFWYRQDPGLGLRLIYFSYDVKMKEKGDIPEGYSVSREKKERFSLILESASTNQTSMYLCASSSLPQGGPYEQYFGPGTRLTVT.